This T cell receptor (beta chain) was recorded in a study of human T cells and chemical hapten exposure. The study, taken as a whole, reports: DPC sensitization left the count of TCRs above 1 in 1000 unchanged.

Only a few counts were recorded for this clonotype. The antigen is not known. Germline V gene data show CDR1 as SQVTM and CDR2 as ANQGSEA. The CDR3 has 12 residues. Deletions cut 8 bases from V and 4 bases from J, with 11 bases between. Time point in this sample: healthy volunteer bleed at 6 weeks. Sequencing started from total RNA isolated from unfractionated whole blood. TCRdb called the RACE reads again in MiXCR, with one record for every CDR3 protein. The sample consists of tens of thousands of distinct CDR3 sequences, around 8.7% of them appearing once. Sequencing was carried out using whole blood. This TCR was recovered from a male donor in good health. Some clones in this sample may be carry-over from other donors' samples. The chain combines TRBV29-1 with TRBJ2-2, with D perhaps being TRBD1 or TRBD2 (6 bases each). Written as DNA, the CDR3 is TGCAGCTGCGGGACACGCACCGGGGAGCTGTTTTTT. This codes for CSCGTRTGELFF.